The following is a T cell receptor (beta chain) sequence with its context. Trimming stripped 5 bases from V and 3 bases from J, with 14 bases between. The CDR3 covers 14 residues. The germline V gene encodes CDR1 SGHTA and CDR2 FQGNSA. Authors' data handling: Amplifying reference gene primers gave estimates of nucleated cell counts. This table comes from immunoSEQ multiplex PCR, and its TCRdb copy is limited to in-frame clones, with some not included. V and J calls and clone size are given by that table; D and trimming were obtained from the DNA. Of about 150,000 clones in the sample, 80% were seen once. The source of the sample is a study of blood T cell repertoires in COVID-19. Study information: Acute and convalescent COVID-19 specimens originated in the United States, Italy and Spain. T cells, B-cell-depleted T cells, or PBMCs supplied cDNA or gDNA.

This chain uses TRBV7-2 with TRBJ2-7; TRBD1 is a possible D gene (6 bases). The sample was peripheral blood. The TCR was taken from a man between 60 and 75 years old with acute or convalescent COVID-19. In DNA, the CDR3 is TGTGCCAGCAGCGGGGGCCTCGGGCTCTACGAGCAGTACTTC. This gives the protein CASSGGLGLYEQYF. Complete variable domain (other parts from reference TRBV7-2 and TRBJ2-7): GAGVSQSPSNKVTEKGKDVELRCDPISGHTALYWYRQSLGQGLEFLIYFQGNSAPDKSGLPSDRFSAERTGGSVSTLTIQRTQQEDSAVYLCASSGGLGLYEQYFGPGTRLTVT.